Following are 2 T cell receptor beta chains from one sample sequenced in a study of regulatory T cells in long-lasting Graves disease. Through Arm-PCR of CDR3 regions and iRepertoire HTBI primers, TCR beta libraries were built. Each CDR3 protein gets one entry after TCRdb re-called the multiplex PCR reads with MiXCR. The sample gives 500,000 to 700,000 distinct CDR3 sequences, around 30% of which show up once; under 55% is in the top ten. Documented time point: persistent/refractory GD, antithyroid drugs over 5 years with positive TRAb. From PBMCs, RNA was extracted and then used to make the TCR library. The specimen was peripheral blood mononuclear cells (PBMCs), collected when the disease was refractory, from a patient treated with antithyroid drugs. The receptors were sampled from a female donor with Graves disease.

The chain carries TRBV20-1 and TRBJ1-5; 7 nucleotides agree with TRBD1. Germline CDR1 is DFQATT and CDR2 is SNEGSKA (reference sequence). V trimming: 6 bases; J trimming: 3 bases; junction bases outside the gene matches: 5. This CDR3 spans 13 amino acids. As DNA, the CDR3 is TGCAGTGCCGTACAGGGGATCAATCAGCCCCAGCATTTT. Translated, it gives CSAVQGINQPQHF.

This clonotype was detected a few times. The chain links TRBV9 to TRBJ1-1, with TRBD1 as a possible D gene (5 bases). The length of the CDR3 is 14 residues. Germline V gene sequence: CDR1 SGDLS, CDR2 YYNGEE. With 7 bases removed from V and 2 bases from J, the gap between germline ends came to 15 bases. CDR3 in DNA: TGTGCCAGCGGCGGGGAGCAGGGCAACACTGAAGCTTTCTTT. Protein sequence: CASGGEQGNTEAFF.